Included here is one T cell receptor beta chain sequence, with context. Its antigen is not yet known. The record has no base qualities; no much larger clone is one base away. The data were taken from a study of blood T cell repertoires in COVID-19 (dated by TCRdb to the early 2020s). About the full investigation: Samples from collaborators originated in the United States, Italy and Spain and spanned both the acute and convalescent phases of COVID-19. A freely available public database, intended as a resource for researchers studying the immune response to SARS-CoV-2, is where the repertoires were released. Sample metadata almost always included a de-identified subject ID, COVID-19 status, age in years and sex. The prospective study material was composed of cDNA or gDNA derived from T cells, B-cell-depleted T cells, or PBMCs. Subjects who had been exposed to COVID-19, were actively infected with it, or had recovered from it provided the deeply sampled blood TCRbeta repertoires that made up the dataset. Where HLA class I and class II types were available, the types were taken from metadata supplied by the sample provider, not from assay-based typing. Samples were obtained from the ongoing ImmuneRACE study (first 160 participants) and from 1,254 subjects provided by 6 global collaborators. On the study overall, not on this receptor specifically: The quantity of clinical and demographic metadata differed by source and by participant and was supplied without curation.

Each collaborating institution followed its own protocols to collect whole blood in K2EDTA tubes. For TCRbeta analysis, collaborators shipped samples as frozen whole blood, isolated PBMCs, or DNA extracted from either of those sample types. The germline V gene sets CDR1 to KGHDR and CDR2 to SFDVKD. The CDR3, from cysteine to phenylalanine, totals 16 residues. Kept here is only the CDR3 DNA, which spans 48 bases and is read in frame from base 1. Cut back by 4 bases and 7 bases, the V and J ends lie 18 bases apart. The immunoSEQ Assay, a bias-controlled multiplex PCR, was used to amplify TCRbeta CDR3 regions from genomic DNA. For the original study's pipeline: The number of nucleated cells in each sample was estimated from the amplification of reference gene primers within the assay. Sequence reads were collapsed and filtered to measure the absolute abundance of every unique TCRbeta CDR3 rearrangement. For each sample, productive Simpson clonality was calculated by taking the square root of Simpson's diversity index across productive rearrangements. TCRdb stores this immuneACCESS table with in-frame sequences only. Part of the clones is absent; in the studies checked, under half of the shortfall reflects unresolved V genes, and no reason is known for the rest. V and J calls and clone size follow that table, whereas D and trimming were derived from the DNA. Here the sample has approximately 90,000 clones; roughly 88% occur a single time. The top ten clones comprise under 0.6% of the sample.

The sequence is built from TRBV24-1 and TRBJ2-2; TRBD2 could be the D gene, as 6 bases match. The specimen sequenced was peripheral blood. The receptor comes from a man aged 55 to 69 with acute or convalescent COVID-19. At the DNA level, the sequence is TGTGCCACCAGTGAACGGGGACTCGGCGAAAGCGGGGAGCTGTTTTTT. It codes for CATSERGLGESGELFF.